This T cell receptor beta chain originates from a study of patients and donors after allogeneic stem cell transplantation. TCRdb analysed the RT-PCR reads with MiXCR anew, one entry per CDR3 protein. The data show about 230,000 distinct CDR3 sequences, less than 15% seen once. This clonotype was seen a handful of times. The CDR3 is made up of 16 amino acids. V shed 5 bases and J 3 bases; nucleotides not matched to a gene: 7. Germline CDR1 is SGHTA and CDR2 is FQGNSA. The gene calls are TRBV7-2 and TRBJ2-1; the match to TRBD2 covers 10 bases. This receptor was obtained from a human donor who was either an allogeneic HSCT recipient or a stem cell or donor lymphocyte infusion donor (not recorded which). It is not recorded whose cells these are; they may come from a transplant donor. Sequencing was carried out using blood, either unsorted or a sorted T cell fraction (not recorded which). In DNA form, the CDR3 reads TGTGCCAGCAGCATTTTTAGCGGGGGGAACTACAATGAGCAGTTCTTC. This translates into CASSIFSGGNYNEQFF.